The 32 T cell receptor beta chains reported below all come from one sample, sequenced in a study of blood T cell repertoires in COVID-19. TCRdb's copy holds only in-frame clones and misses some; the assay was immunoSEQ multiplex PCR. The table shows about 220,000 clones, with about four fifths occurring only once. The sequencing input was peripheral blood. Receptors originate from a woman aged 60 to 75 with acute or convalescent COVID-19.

CDR3 sequence: CASSLGQREGGYGYTF. In DNA form, the CDR3 reads TGTGCCAGCAGCTTGGGCCAACGTGAAGGCGGCTATGGCTACACCTTC. The chain combines TRBV5-4 with TRBJ1-2; D is ambiguous. Trimming removed 0 bases from V and 4 bases from J, with 16 bases in between. The CDR3 loop spans 16 amino acids. Looked up from germline, CDR1 is SGHNT and CDR2 is YYREEE (reference sequence). Full variable domain (rest looked up from reference TRBV5-4 and TRBJ1-2): ETGVTQSPTHLIKTRGQQVTLRCSSQSGHNTVSWYQQALGQGPQFIFQYYREEENGRGNFPPRFSGLQFPNYSSELNVNALELDDSALYLCASSLGQREGGYGYTFGSGTRLTVV.

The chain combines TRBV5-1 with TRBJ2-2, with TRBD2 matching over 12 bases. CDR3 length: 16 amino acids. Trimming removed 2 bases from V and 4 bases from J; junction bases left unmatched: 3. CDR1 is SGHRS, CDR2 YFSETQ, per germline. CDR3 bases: TGCGCCAGCAGCTTAGGACTAGCGGGGCCCACCGGGGAGCTGTTTTTT. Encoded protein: CASSLGLAGPTGELFF.

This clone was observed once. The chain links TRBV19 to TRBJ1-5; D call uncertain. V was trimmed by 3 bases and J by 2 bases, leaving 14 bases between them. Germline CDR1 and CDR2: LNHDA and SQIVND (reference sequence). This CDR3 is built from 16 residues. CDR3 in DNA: TGTGCCAGTAGTATCGCCAACAGAGTTCGCAATCAGCCCCAGCATTTT. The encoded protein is CASSIANRVRNQPQHF.

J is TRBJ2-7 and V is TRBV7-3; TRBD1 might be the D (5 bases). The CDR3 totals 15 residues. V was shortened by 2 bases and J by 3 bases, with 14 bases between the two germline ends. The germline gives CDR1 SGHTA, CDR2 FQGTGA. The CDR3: CASSLSSGQNYEQYF. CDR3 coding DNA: TGTGCCAGCAGCTTATCTTCAGGACAAAACTACGAGCAGTACTTC.

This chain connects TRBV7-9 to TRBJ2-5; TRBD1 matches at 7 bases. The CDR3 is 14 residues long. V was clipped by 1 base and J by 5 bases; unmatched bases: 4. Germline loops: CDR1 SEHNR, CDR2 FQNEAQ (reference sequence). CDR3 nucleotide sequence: TGTGCCAGCAGCTTAGACAGGGGAATGGAGACCCAGTACTTC. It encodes CASSLDRGMETQYF. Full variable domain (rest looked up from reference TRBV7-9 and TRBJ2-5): DTGVSQNPRHKITKRGQNVTFRCDPISEHNRLYWYRQTLGQGPEFLTYFQNEAQLEKSRLLSDRFSAERPKGSFSTLEIQRTEQGDSAMYLCASSLDRGMETQYFGPGTRLLVL.

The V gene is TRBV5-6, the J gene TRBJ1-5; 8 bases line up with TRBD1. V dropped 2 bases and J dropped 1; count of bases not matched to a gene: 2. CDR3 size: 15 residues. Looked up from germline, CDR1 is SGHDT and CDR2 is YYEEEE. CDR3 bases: TGTGCCAGCAGCTTCTACAGGGGGAGCAATCAGCCCCAGCATTTT. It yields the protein CASSFYRGSNQPQHF.

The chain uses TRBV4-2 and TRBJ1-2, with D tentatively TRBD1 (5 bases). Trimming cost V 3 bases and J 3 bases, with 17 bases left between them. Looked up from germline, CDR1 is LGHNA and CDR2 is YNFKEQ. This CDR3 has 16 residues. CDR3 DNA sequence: TGTGCCAGCAGCCAGGGGCGGGGCAGGGAGGACTATGGCTACACCTTC. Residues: CASSQGRGREDYGYTF.

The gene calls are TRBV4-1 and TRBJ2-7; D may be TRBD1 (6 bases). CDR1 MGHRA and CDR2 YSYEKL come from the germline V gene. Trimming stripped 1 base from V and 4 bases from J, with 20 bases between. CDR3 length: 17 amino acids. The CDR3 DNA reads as TGCGCCAGCAGCCAAGTCTACTTACAGGGAACGAGGTACGAGCAGTACTTC. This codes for CASSQVYLQGTRYEQYF.

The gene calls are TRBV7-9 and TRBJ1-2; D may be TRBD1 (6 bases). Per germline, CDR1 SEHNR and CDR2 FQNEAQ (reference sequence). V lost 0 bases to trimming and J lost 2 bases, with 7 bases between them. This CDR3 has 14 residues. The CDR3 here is CASSLAGQNYGYTF. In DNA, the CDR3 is TGTGCCAGCAGCTTAGCCGGACAGAACTATGGCTACACCTTC. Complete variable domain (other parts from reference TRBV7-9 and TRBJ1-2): DTGVSQNPRHKITKRGQNVTFRCDPISEHNRLYWYRQTLGQGPEFLTYFQNEAQLEKSRLLSDRFSAERPKGSFSTLEIQRTEQGDSAMYLCASSLAGQNYGYTFGSGTRLTVV.

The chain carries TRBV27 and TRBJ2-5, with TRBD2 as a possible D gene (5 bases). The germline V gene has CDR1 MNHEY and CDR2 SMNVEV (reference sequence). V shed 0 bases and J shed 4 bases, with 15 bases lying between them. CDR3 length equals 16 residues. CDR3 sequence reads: CASSLSPISGRETQYF. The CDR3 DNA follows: TGTGCCAGCAGTTTATCGCCCATCTCGGGGAGAGAGACCCAGTACTTC.

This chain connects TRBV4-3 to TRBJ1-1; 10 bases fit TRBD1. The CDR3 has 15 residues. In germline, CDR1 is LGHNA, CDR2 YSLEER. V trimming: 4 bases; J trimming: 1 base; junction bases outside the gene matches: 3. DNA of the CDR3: TGCGCCAGCAGCCTGGACAGGGGGTGGAACACTGAAGCTTTCTTT. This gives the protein CASSLDRGWNTEAFF.

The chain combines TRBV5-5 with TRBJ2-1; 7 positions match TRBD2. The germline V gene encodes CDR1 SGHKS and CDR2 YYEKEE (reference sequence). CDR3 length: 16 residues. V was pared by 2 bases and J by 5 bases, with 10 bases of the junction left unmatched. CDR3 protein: CASSFGLGQGNNEQFF. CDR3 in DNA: TGTGCCAGCAGCTTTGGACTAGGCCAAGGAAACAATGAGCAGTTCTTC.

The CDR3 sequence: CASSPGLNSGNTIYF. The CDR3 DNA reads TGTGCCAGCTCACCGGGGCTTAACTCTGGAAACACCATATATTTT. The chain couples TRBV18 to TRBJ1-3; D might be TRBD1 (5 bases). The CDR3 runs 15 residues. Germline V gives CDR1 KGHSH, CDR2 LQKENI. V was shortened by 3 bases and J by 0 bases, with 9 bases between the two germline ends.

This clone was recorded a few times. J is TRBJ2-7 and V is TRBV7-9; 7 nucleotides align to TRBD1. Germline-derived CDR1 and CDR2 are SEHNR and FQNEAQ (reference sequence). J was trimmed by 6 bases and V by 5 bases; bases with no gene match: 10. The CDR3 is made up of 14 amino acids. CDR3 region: CASSPSTGFSEQYF. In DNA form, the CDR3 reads TGTGCCAGCAGCCCTTCGACAGGGTTTAGCGAGCAGTACTTC.

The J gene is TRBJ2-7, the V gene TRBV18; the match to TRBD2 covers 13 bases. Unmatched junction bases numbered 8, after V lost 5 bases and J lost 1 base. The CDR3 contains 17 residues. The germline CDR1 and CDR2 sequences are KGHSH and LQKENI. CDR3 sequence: CASSSGQTSGGSYEQYF. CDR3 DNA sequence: TGTGCCAGCTCATCAGGGCAGACTAGCGGGGGGTCCTACGAGCAGTACTTC.

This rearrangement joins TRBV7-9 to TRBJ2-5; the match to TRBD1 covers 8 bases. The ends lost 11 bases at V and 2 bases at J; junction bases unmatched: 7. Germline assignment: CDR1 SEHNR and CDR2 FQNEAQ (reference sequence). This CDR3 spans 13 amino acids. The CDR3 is CAGLRQGQETQYF. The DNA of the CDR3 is TGTGCCGGCCTCCGACAGGGGCAAGAGACCCAGTACTTC.

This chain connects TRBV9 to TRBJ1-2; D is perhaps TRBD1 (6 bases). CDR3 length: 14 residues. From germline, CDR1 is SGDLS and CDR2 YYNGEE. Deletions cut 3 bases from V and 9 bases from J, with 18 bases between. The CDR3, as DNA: TGTGCCAGCAGCGGCGGAGGGCGGGGGCTGCGCTACACCTTC. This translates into CASSGGGRGLRYTF.

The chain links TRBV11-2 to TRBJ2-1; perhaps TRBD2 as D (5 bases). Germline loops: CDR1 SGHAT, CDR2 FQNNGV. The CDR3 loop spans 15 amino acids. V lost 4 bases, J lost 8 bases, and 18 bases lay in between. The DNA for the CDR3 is TGTGCCAGCAGCTCACTTACTAGGACCGGCGATGAGCAGTTCTTC. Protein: CASSSLTRTGDEQFF.

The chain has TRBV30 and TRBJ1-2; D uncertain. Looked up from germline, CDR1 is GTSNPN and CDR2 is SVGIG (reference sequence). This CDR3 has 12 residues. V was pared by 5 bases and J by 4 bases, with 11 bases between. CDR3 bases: TGTGCCTGGGGGTCCCTCTCCTATGGCTACACCTTC. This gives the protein CAWGSLSYGYTF.

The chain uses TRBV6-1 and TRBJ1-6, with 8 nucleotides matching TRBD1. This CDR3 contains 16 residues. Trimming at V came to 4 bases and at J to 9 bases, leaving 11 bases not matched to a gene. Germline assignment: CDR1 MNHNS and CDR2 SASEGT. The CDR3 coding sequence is TGTGCCAGCAGTGGTTCCGGGACAGGAAGGAGTTCACCCCTCCACTTT. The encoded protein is CASSGSGTGRSSPLHF.

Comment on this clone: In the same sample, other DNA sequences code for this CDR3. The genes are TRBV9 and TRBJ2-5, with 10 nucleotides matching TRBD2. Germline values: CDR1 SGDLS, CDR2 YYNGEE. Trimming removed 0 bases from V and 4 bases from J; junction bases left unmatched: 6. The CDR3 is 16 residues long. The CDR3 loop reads CASSVGASGGGETQYF. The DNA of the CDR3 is TGTGCCAGCAGCGTAGGGGCGAGCGGGGGGGGAGAGACCCAGTACTTC.

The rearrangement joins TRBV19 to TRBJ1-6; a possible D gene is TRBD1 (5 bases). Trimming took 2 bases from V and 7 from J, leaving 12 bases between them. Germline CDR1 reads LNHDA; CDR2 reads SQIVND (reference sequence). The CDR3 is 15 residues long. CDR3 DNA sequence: TGTGCCAGTAGTATATCCCTGGGGGGGAATTCACCCCTCCACTTT. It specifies CASSISLGGNSPLHF.

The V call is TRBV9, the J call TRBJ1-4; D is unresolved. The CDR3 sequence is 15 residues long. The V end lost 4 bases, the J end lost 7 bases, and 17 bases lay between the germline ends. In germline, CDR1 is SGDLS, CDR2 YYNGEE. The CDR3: CASSPDGVNGEKLFF. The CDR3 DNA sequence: TGTGCCAGCAGCCCCGACGGGGTGAATGGTGAAAAACTGTTTTTT.

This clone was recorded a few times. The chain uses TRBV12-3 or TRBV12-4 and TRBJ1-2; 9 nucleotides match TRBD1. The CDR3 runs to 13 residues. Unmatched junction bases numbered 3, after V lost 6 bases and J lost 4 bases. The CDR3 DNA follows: TGTGCCAGCAGCACAGGGGGCATCTATGGCTACACCTTC. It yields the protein CASSTGGIYGYTF.

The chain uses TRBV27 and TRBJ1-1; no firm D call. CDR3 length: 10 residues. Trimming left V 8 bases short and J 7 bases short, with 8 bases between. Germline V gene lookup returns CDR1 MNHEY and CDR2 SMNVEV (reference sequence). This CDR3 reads CASGLREAFF. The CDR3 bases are TGTGCCAGCGGACTACGTGAAGCTTTCTTT.

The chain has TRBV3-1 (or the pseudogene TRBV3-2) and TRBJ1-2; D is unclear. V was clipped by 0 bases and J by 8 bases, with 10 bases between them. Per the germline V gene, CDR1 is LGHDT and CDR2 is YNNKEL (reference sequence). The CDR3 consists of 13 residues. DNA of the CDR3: TGTGCCAGCAGCCAAGACTCGGCAGGCGGCTACACCTTC. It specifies CASSQDSAGGYTF.

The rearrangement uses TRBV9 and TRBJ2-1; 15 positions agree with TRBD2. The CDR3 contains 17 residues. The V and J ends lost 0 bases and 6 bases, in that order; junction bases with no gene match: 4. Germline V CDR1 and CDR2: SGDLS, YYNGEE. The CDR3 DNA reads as TGTGCCAGCAGCGTAGGGACTAGCGGGGGGGCAGGCAATGAGCAGTTCTTC. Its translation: CASSVGTSGGAGNEQFF.

This chain's CDR3 is CASSPSVNQPQHF. In DNA form, the CDR3 reads TGTGCCAGCAGCCCCAGCGTCAATCAGCCCCAGCATTTT. The chain recombines TRBV6-5 with TRBJ1-5, with D uncertain. This CDR3 comprises 13 residues. With 6 bases removed from V and 3 bases from J, the gap between germline ends came to 9 bases. Germline V lookup: CDR1 MNHEY, CDR2 SVGAGI.

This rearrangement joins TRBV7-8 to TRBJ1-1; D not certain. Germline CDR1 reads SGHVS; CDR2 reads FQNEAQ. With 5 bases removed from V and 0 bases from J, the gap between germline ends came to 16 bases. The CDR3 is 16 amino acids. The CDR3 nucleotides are TGTGCCAGCAGCCGAACGGGAGGACGAATGAACACTGAAGCTTTCTTT. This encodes CASSRTGGRMNTEAFF.

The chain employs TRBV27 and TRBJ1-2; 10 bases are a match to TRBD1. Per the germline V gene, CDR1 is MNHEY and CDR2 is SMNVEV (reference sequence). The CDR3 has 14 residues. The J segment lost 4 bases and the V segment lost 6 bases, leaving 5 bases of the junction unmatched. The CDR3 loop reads CASSSGQGSYGYTF. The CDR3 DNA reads TGTGCCAGCAGCTCGGGACAGGGGAGCTATGGCTACACCTTC.

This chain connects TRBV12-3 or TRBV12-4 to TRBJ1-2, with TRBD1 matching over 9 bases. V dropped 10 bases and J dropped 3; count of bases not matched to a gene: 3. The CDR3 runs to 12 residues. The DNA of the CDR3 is TGTGCCACCTGGACAGGGGACTATGGCTACACCTTC. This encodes CATWTGDYGYTF.

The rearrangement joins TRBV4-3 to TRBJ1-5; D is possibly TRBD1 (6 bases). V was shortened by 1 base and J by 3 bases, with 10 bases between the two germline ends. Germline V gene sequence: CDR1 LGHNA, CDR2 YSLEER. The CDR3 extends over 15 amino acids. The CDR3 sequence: CASSQARGANQPQHF. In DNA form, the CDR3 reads TGCGCCAGCAGCCAAGCCAGGGGTGCCAATCAGCCCCAGCATTTT.